The 16 T cell receptor beta chains below were found in one sample sequenced in a study of blood T cell repertoires in COVID-19. Generated by immunoSEQ multiplex PCR, the TCRdb table keeps only in-frame clones and is missing some. The sample lists around 130,000 clones, roughly nine tenths occurring once. Sequencing was carried out using peripheral blood. These receptors originate from a man aged 60 to 69 with COVID-19, enrolled during active disease.

CDR3 in DNA: TGTGCCAGCAGTCCTTGGACAGGGAGCTCCTACGAGCAGTACTTC. Its translation is CASSPWTGSSYEQYF. The chain has TRBV6-5 and TRBJ2-7; 8 bases match TRBD1. The CDR3 contains 15 residues. V was pared by 5 bases and J by 0 bases, with 6 bases of the junction left unmatched. Per the germline V gene, CDR1 is MNHEY and CDR2 is SVGAGI.

The rearrangement links TRBV5-6 to TRBJ1-5; a possible D gene is TRBD1 (6 bases). The V gene's germline CDR1 is SGHDT and CDR2 YYEEEE. The CDR3 sequence is 15 residues long. Trimming stripped 4 bases from V and 2 bases from J, with 13 bases between. CDR3 nucleotide sequence: TGTGCCAGCAGCCTGGCAGGGGTCGGCAATCAGCCCCAGCATTTT. The encoded protein is CASSLAGVGNQPQHF.

V and J are TRBV7-2 and TRBJ1-4, with D perhaps matching TRBD1 (6 bases). Trimming shortened V by 1 base and J by 5 bases, and 11 bases separated the two germline ends. Germline V CDR1 and CDR2: SGHTA, FQGNSA. There are 15 residues in the CDR3. DNA of the CDR3: TGTGCCAGCAGCTTAGATGGGGGCTGGAATGAAAAACTGTTTTTT. Residues: CASSLDGGWNEKLFF. Full variable domain (missing parts from reference TRBV7-2 and TRBJ1-4): GAGVSQSPSNKVTEKGKDVELRCDPISGHTALYWYRQSLGQGLEFLIYFQGNSAPDKSGLPSDRFSAERTGGSVSTLTIQRTQQEDSAVYLCASSLDGGWNEKLFFGSGTQLSVL.

The rearrangement joins TRBV6-1 to TRBJ2-7, with 8 bases aligning to TRBD2. Germline lookup yields CDR1 MNHNS and CDR2 SASEGT. Trimming removed 2 bases from V and 6 bases from J; junction bases left unmatched: 9. This CDR3 region has 15 residues. The CDR3 is CASSETAGERVEQYF. CDR3 bases: TGTGCCAGCAGTGAAACAGCGGGAGAGAGGGTCGAGCAGTACTTC.

V is TRBV30 and J is TRBJ1-1, with TRBD1 matching 9 bases. The CDR3 totals 14 residues. With V trimmed by 2 bases and J by 4 bases, 5 bases remained unmatched. Germline V gene lookup returns CDR1 GTSNPN and CDR2 SVGIG (reference sequence). The CDR3 DNA sequence: TGTGCCTGGAGTTTTGGGGGACAGGGCACTGAAGCTTTCTTT. Residues: CAWSFGGQGTEAFF.

This clone has ten or more counts. The rearrangement joins TRBV29-1 to TRBJ2-7; the D gene is possibly TRBD1 (5 bases). The CDR3 runs to 14 residues. Trimming stripped 3 bases from V and 4 bases from J, with 16 bases between. Germline V gene sequence: CDR1 SQVTM, CDR2 ANQGSEA. CDR3 coding DNA: TGCAGCGTTGAGGAGACAGTTGGGTTATACGAGCAGTACTTC. This translates into CSVEETVGLYEQYF.

V gene TRBV19 combines with J gene TRBJ1-1, with a weak D call TRBD1 (5 bases). CDR1 LNHDA and CDR2 SQIVND come from the germline V gene (reference sequence). The CDR3 is 16 residues long. V lost 4 bases, J lost 0 bases, and 15 bases lay in between. CDR3 DNA: TGTGCCAGTAGTAAACGTCAGGGAAGAGTGAACACTGAAGCTTTCTTT. Protein: CASSKRQGRVNTEAFF.

V is TRBV28 and J is TRBJ1-4; D gene uncertain. The V end lost 6 bases, the J end lost 0 bases, and 14 bases lay between the germline ends. CDR1 is MDHEN and CDR2 is SYDVKM in the germline V gene. The CDR3 length is 16 residues. The chain's CDR3 is CASRPSLGSTNEKLFF. The CDR3 DNA sequence: TGTGCCAGCAGACCCAGCCTGGGCTCAACTAATGAAAAACTGTTTTTT.

This clone was seen a single time. The chain joins TRBV11-2 to TRBJ2-3; the match to TRBD2 covers 7 bases. Trimming took 10 bases from V and 0 from J; bases not matched to a gene: 4. Germline V gene lookup returns CDR1 SGHAT and CDR2 FQNNGV. This CDR3 has 13 amino acids. The CDR3 sequence is CATRDYSTDTQYF. As DNA, the CDR3 is TGTGCCACCAGGGACTACAGCACAGATACGCAGTATTTT.

The V call is TRBV2, the J call TRBJ1-1, with D maybe TRBD1 (6 bases). Germline V CDR1 and CDR2: SNHLY, FYNNEI. The CDR3 length is 14 residues. Trimming cost V 6 bases and J 2 bases, with 13 bases left between them. The CDR3 sequence is CASRPDSPNTEAFF. The CDR3, as DNA: TGTGCCAGCAGACCGGACAGCCCTAACACTGAAGCTTTCTTT.

The chain recombines TRBV19 with TRBJ1-5; tentative D call: TRBD1 (5 bases). The germline V gene has CDR1 LNHDA and CDR2 SQIVND (reference sequence). The germline V and J ends were trimmed by 1 base and 2 bases, with 6 bases remaining between them. The CDR3 totals 14 residues. CDR3 nucleotides: TGTGCCAGTAGTATAGTCAGGGGCAATCAGCCCCAGCATTTT. Encoded protein: CASSIVRGNQPQHF.

The rearrangement links TRBV24-1 to TRBJ2-1; 10 bases match TRBD2. Trimming took 4 bases from V and 8 from J; bases not matched to a gene: 10. The CDR3 contains 16 residues. Germline-derived CDR1 and CDR2 are KGHDR and SFDVKD. The chain's CDR3 is CATSDPSGRGSDEQFF. The DNA for the CDR3 is TGTGCCACCAGTGACCCTAGCGGGAGAGGTAGCGATGAGCAGTTCTTC.

The chain combines TRBV30 with TRBJ2-2; 14 nucleotides line up with TRBD2. The V and J ends lost 8 bases and 7 bases, in that order; junction bases with no gene match: 3. Per germline, CDR1 GTSNPN and CDR2 SVGIG (reference sequence). The CDR3 covers 13 residues. The CDR3 sequence: CARTSGRHGELFF. In DNA, the CDR3 is TGTGCCCGGACTAGCGGGAGGCACGGGGAGCTGTTTTTT. Supplemented by reference TRBV30 and TRBJ2-2, the full variable domain reads SQTIHQWPATLVQPVGSPLSLECTVEGTSNPNLYWYRQAAGRGLQLLFYSVGIGQISSEVPQNLSASRPQDRQFILSSKKLLLSDSGFYLCARTSGRHGELFFGEGSRLTVL.

The chain employs TRBV28 and TRBJ1-5, with D maybe TRBD1 (5 bases). Germline V gene sequence: CDR1 MDHEN, CDR2 SYDVKM. The V end lost 6 bases, the J end lost 0 bases, and 15 bases lay between the germline ends. The CDR3 length is 16 residues. Here the CDR3 reads CASSTNRFYSNQPQHF. The CDR3 DNA follows: TGTGCCAGCAGCACCAACAGGTTTTATAGCAATCAGCCCCAGCATTTT.

The chain joins TRBV12-3 or TRBV12-4 to TRBJ1-1, with 8 bases matching TRBD1. The CDR3 is 12 residues long. V lost 2 bases, J lost 14 bases, and 7 bases stayed unmatched. The CDR3 here is CASSLNRGNKFF. The CDR3 DNA reads TGTGCCAGCAGTTTAAACAGGGGGAATAAGTTCTTT.

The chain recombines TRBV3-1 (or the pseudogene TRBV3-2) with TRBJ2-3; 9 positions match TRBD1. This CDR3 contains 16 residues. V shed 2 bases and J 4 bases; nucleotides not matched to a gene: 7. In germline, CDR1 is LGHDT, CDR2 YNNKEL (reference sequence). The CDR3 spells CASSQPLGTGSDTQYF. The CDR3 DNA reads TGTGCCAGCAGCCAACCCCTTGGGACAGGGTCAGATACGCAGTATTTT.